These 17 T cell receptor beta chains were all obtained from the same sample, sequenced in a study of blood T cell repertoires in COVID-19. Profiled with immunoSEQ multiplex PCR; TCRdb holds only in-frame clones, not every one. The sample lists about 200,000 clones, approximately 90% seen once, with less than 1.5% in the top ten. Sequenced input: PBMCs or T cells enriched from blood (not recorded which). The receptors come from a man aged 25 to 40 who had recovered from COVID-19.

The V gene is TRBV10-3, the J gene TRBJ2-1, with 7 bases identical to TRBD2. Germline trimming cut 0 bases from V and 7 bases from J; bases unmatched to any gene: 12. Germline CDR1 reads ENHRY; CDR2 reads SYGVKD. This CDR3 is built from 17 residues. The CDR3 region is CAISESKRMVGGNEQFF. The DNA of the CDR3 is TGTGCCATCAGTGAGTCGAAGAGAATGGTGGGGGGGAATGAGCAGTTCTTC.

The rearrangement links TRBV3-1 (or the pseudogene TRBV3-2) to TRBJ2-7; TRBD1 might be the D (5 bases). CDR1 LGHDT and CDR2 YNNKEL come from the germline V gene (reference sequence). The CDR3 runs to 15 residues. Trimming shortened V by 0 bases and J by 2 bases, and 11 bases separated the two germline ends. The DNA for the CDR3 is TGTGCCAGCAGCCAAGAATACAGGATGACCTACGAGCAGTACTTC. Residues: CASSQEYRMTYEQYF.

This chain uses TRBV11-2 with TRBJ1-1, with 11 bases identical to TRBD1. The V segment lost 5 bases and the J segment 3 bases; nucleotides outside the gene matches: 2. CDR1 and CDR2 from the germline V gene are SGHAT and FQNNGV. The CDR3 has 14 amino acids. The CDR3 bases are TGTGCCAGCAGCAAGGGACAGGGGGACACTGAAGCTTTCTTT. As protein: CASSKGQGDTEAFF.

This clone was found once. V gene TRBV30 combines with J gene TRBJ1-2; the D gene is possibly TRBD1 (6 bases). The V gene's germline CDR1 is GTSNPN and CDR2 SVGIG (reference sequence). V gave up 3 bases and J gave up 0 bases, with 11 bases separating them. The CDR3 covers 14 residues. The CDR3 bases are TGTGCCTGGAGCTACAGGGCCCCTAACTATGGCTACACCTTC. Translated, it gives CAWSYRAPNYGYTF.

The chain joins TRBV21-1 to TRBJ1-6. TRBV21-1 is a documented pseudogene. The CDR3 is 14 residues long. CDR3 coding DNA: TGTGCCAGCAGCCTAGCAGGGAGGAATTCACCCCTCCACTTT. Its protein product is CASSLAGRNSPLHF.

This clone was counted a single time. This chain connects TRBV28 to TRBJ2-5; 7 nucleotides line up with TRBD1. There are 15 residues in the CDR3. V gave up 3 bases and J gave up 0 bases; unmatched junction bases: 4. Germline V gene lookup returns CDR1 MDHEN and CDR2 SYDVKM. The CDR3 spells CASSFGDRDQETQYF. The CDR3, as DNA: TGTGCCAGCAGTTTTGGAGACAGGGACCAAGAGACCCAGTACTTC.

This clone turned up a few times. The rearrangement uses TRBV3-1 (or the pseudogene TRBV3-2) and TRBJ2-1, with 11 bases matching TRBD2. Looked up from germline, CDR1 is LGHDT and CDR2 is YNNKEL (reference sequence). There are 19 residues in the CDR3. J gave up 10 bases and V 3 bases, and 20 bases lay outside the gene matches. The CDR3 is CASSHPRASGRLFPGEQFF. CDR3 sequence (DNA): TGTGCCAGCAGCCATCCCCGGGCTAGCGGGAGGCTTTTTCCCGGGGAGCAGTTCTTC.

The chain carries TRBV7-2 and TRBJ1-1; D remains unclear. Germline assignment: CDR1 SGHTA and CDR2 FQGNSA. The V end was cut by 2 bases, the J end by 3 bases, with 13 bases between. This CDR3 has 15 residues. As DNA, the CDR3 is TGTGCCAGCAGCTTAATATTTAGCGGTGACACTGAAGCTTTCTTT. Its protein product is CASSLIFSGDTEAFF.

The V call is TRBV5-1, the J call TRBJ2-7, with D unclear. The CDR3 length is 14 residues. The germline V gene encodes CDR1 SGHRS and CDR2 YFSETQ. The germline V and J ends were trimmed by 3 bases and 4 bases, with 14 bases remaining between them. The CDR3: CASSSTSATYEQYF. CDR3 in DNA: TGCGCCAGCAGCTCGACTTCGGCCACATACGAGCAGTACTTC.

The chain has TRBV7-5 and TRBJ2-5; the DNA was not compared with TRBD2, the D call given in the table. TRBV7-5 is annotated as a pseudogene. This CDR3 is built from 15 residues. The CDR3 bases are TGTGCCAGAAGCCTCCTGATCGGGTCTTATGAGACCCAGTACTTC. It translates to CARSLLIGSYETQYF.

The chain recombines TRBV28 with TRBJ1-1; D might be TRBD1 (6 bases). The CDR3 extends over 16 amino acids. From germline, CDR1 is MDHEN and CDR2 SYDVKM. Trimming took 4 bases from V and 4 from J, leaving 19 bases between them. CDR3 sequence (DNA): TGTGCCAGCAGTTCTACGAAAACCGGGACACGCACTGAAGCTTTCTTT. This encodes CASSSTKTGTRTEAFF.

The gene calls are TRBV11-2 and TRBJ1-5; no reliable D call. Germline CDR1 is SGHAT and CDR2 is FQNNGV. The V end lost 1 base, the J end lost 7 bases, and 14 bases lay between the germline ends. This CDR3 region has 15 residues. CDR3 protein: CASSLGVGMRQPQHF. CDR3 bases: TGTGCCAGCAGCTTAGGGGTCGGGATGCGCCAGCCCCAGCATTTT.

This chain connects TRBV5-3 to TRBJ2-4; D is possibly TRBD1 (5 bases). TRBV5-3 is filed as an ORF, its function uncertain. This CDR3 is 15 amino acids long. V lost 3 bases, J lost 0 bases, and 10 bases lay in between. DNA for the CDR3: TGTGCCAGAAGCTGGATAGGGGTAGCCAAAAACATTCAGTACTTC. Translation gives CARSWIGVAKNIQYF.

CDR3 nucleotides: TGTGCCAGCAGCTTGGGAGGGACTAGCGCCTACAATGAGCAGTTCTTC. It translates to CASSLGGTSAYNEQFF. The genes are TRBV5-4 and TRBJ2-1; 10 bases agree with TRBD2. The germline V gene encodes CDR1 SGHNT and CDR2 YYREEE (reference sequence). This CDR3 region has 16 residues. Trimming cost V 0 bases and J 2 bases; bases outside gene matches: 2.

This clone was counted between two and nine times. The chain links TRBV15 to TRBJ1-1; no clear D gene. The V end lost 2 bases, the J end lost 6 bases, and 13 bases lay between the germline ends. CDR3 length equals 14 residues. CDR1 and CDR2 (germline): LNHNV, YYDKDF (reference sequence). This CDR3 is CATSRSRTVPEAFF. In nucleotides, the CDR3 is TGTGCCACCAGCAGATCCCGGACTGTCCCTGAAGCTTTCTTT.

This clone turned up a few times. This rearrangement joins TRBV10-2 to TRBJ1-4; 10 nucleotides align to TRBD1. CDR3 size: 15 residues. The germline V gene encodes CDR1 WSHSY and CDR2 SAAADI. The V segment lost 6 bases and the J segment 6 bases; nucleotides outside the gene matches: 7. CDR3 DNA sequence: TGCGCCAGCAGAGCAGGACAGGGGGTTTATGAAAAACTGTTTTTT. This gives the protein CASRAGQGVYEKLFF.

This chain uses TRBV11-2 with TRBJ1-1; 11 positions match TRBD1. CDR1 is SGHAT and CDR2 is FQNNGV in the germline V gene. The CDR3 loop spans 17 amino acids. J was trimmed by 11 bases and V by 2 bases; bases with no gene match: 16. The CDR3 DNA reads TGTGCCAGCAGCTTATCAGGGCGACCGGGACAGGGGGTCTCGGCTTTCTTT. Translated: CASSLSGRPGQGVSAFF. Full variable domain (remainder filled in from reference TRBV11-2 and TRBJ1-1): EAGVAQSPRYKIIEKRQSVAFWCNPISGHATLYWYQQILGQGPKLLIQFQNNGVVDDSQLPKDRFSAERLKGVDSTLKIQPAKLEDSAVYLCASSLSGRPGQGVSAFFGQGTRLTVV.